The rows below give T cell receptor beta chains drawn from one sample of a study of blood T cell repertoires in COVID-19. Clones were read by immunoSEQ multiplex PCR, and TCRdb kept only the in-frame ones, dropping some. The sample shows under 300,000 clones, 70% to 90% of them seen only once. Source material: peripheral blood. These receptors all come from a woman aged 40-49 years who had recovered from COVID-19. CDR3s include the opening cysteine and the closing phenylalanine or tryptophan. The order of the fields is J gene, D gene, clone size, V gene, CDR3 DNA, CDR3 protein. D genes are given only for firm matches. The size of a clone is reported for some rows only, either as once, few or many, or as a class for expanded clones.

TRBJ1-2 TRBD1 NA TRBV27 TGTGCCAGCAGACCCCTGACAGGGTATGATGGCTACACCTTC CASRPLTGYDGYTF
TRBJ1-3 NA NA TRBV5-5 TGTGCCAGCAGCTTGGCGGGAAGCCAGGGAAACACCATATATTTT CASSLAGSQGNTIYF
TRBJ2-1 NA once TRBV19 TGTGCCAGTAGTATCTATACCAATGAGCAGTTCTTC CASSIYTNEQFF
TRBJ1-5 TRBD1 NA TRBV18 TGTGCCAGCTCACCTCGGGACAGGGGGGTGGATCAGCCCCAGCATTTT CASSPRDRGVDQPQHF
TRBJ1-1 TRBD1 NA TRBV30 TGTGCCTGGAGGGGGACAGGTCAGAACACTGAAGCTTTCTTT CAWRGTGQNTEAFF
TRBJ2-1 TRBD2 NA TRBV28 TGTGCCAGCAGTTCGGGCGGGACTAGTCTTAATGAGCAGTTCTTC CASSSGGTSLNEQFF
TRBJ2-4 NA NA TRBV15 TGTGCCACCAGCAGATCAGCCTCGGGAGCCAAAAACATTCAGTACTTC CATSRSASGAKNIQYF
TRBJ1-2 TRBD1 NA TRBV4-3 TGCGCCAGCAGCCAGTCCGGGACAGGGGTTGCTGGCTACACCTTC CASSQSGTGVAGYTF
TRBJ2-7 NA NA TRBV7-2 TGTGCCAGCAGCTTAGAGAGCTCCTACGAGCAGTACTTC CASSLESSYEQYF
TRBJ2-7 TRBD1 NA TRBV14 TGTGCCAGCAGCCAAGGTGGCAGGGACAGGGTCGCCGAGCAGTACTTC CASSQGGRDRVAEQYF
TRBJ2-7 TRBD1 NA TRBV18 TGTGCCAGCTCACATGGGACAGGGGTCCTCGAGCAGTACTTC CASSHGTGVLEQYF
TRBJ2-2 NA NA TRBV15 TGTGCCACCAGCAGCAGGAACACCGGGGAGCTGTTTTTT CATSSRNTGELFF
TRBJ1-1 NA NA TRBV10-3 TGTGCCATCAGTGAGTCTGGGACTTTGAACACTGAAGCTTTCTTT CAISESGTLNTEAFF
TRBJ2-1 TRBD2 NA TRBV29-1 TGCAGCGTTGTTTTAGGGGGGACTAGCGGATACAATGAGCAGTTCTTC CSVVLGGTSGYNEQFF
TRBJ2-2 NA NA TRBV4-2 TGTGCCAGCAGCCATTTCGTCGCAGGGGTGGCCGGGGAGCTGTTTTTT CASSHFVAGVAGELFF
TRBJ2-3 NA NA TRBV18 TGTGCCAGCTCACTGACGGCGGAGACAGATACGCAGTATTTT CASSLTAETDTQYF
TRBJ1-5 TRBD1 NA TRBV2 TGTGCCAGCAGTCCGGGACAGGGTGAATATCAGCCCCAGCATTTT CASSPGQGEYQPQHF
TRBJ2-7 TRBD1 NA TRBV19 TGTGCCAGTAGTATAGTAGGACAGGGTGGGTCAAGCTCCTACGAGCAGTACTTC CASSIVGQGGSSSYEQYF
TRBJ1-4 TRBD1 NA TRBV9 TGTGCCAGCAGCCTAGCCGGACAGGGTGAAAAACTGTTTTTT CASSLAGQGEKLFF
TRBJ1-5 NA NA TRBV30 TGTGCCTGGAGTAAGGGGGGGAATCAGCCCCAGCATTTT CAWSKGGNQPQHF
TRBJ1-4 NA NA TRBV14 TGTGCCAGCAGCCAAGATACGGGGATTGGGAATGAAAAACTGTTTTTT CASSQDTGIGNEKLFF
TRBJ2-3 TRBD2 NA TRBV5-4 TGTGCCAGCAGCTTGAGTCTGGGGCTAGCGGGAGGGACAGATACGCAGTATTTT CASSLSLGLAGGTDTQYF
TRBJ1-5 NA NA TRBV19 TGTGCCAGTAGTTTTATATCCCAGCCCCAGCATTTT CASSFISQPQHF
TRBJ2-4 TRBD1 once TRBV11-2 TGTGCCAGCAGCCACCCGCGGGACAGGGAATCAAAAAACATTCAGTACTTC CASSHPRDRESKNIQYF
TRBJ1-2 TRBD1 NA TRBV12-3/TRBV12-4 TGTGCCAGCAGTACCCAGACAGGGGTTGGCTACACCTTC CASSTQTGVGYTF
TRBJ1-5 NA NA TRBV14 TGTGCCAGCAGCCAAGCTATCGAGGGTCTTAGCAATCAGCCCCAGCATTTT CASSQAIEGLSNQPQHF
TRBJ2-3 TRBD2 once TRBV19 TGTGCCAGTAGTACCCTACAAGGACTAGCGGGGCAGGGAGATACGCAGTATTTT CASSTLQGLAGQGDTQYF
TRBJ2-5 TRBD2 NA TRBV4-3 TGCGCCAGCAGCCCACAGGCAGCGGGGGTCAGGGAGACCCAGTACTTC CASSPQAAGVRETQYF
TRBJ2-3 TRBD2 NA TRBV7-9 TGTGCCAGCAGGTTACTAGCGGGAGCAGATACGCAGTATTTT CASRLLAGADTQYF
TRBJ2-5 NA NA TRBV7-2 TGTGCCAGCAGCGTATCTGCGGAGACCCAGTACTTC CASSVSAETQYF
TRBJ2-3 NA NA TRBV18 TGTGCCAGCTCACGATTGGGGGGAGTCACAGATACGCAGTATTTT CASSRLGGVTDTQYF
TRBJ1-2 NA NA TRBV7-2 TGTGCCAGCAGCTTAACAGGGCCGGGCTCTAACTATGGCTACACCTTC CASSLTGPGSNYGYTF
TRBJ2-7 TRBD1 NA TRBV24-1 TGTGCCACCAGTGATTTTGGGACAGGGAGGAACGAGCAGTACTTC CATSDFGTGRNEQYF
TRBJ2-3 NA NA TRBV14 TGTGCCAGCAGCCAAGATTGGGTGGGGAGTTATACGCAGTATTTT CASSQDWVGSYTQYF